This T cell receptor (beta chain) came from a study of blood T cell repertoires in COVID-19. Overall study: Researchers got acute and convalescent COVID-19 samples from the United States, Italy and Spain. Sources were T cells, B-cell-depleted T cells, or PBMCs; the material itself was cDNA or gDNA.

The table came from immunoSEQ multiplex PCR; TCRdb's copy has only in-frame clones and leaves some out. The sample lists around 140,000 clones; about 90% were seen once. Germline assignment: CDR1 MGHDK and CDR2 SYGVNS. Between the trimmed V and J ends, which lost 4 bases and 0 bases, there was a span of 12 bases. CDR3 size: 16 residues. The sample consisted of peripheral blood. The receptor comes from a woman in her fifties or sixties with acute or convalescent COVID-19. This rearrangement joins TRBV25-1 to TRBJ2-2; D not certain. The CDR3 nucleotides read TGTGCCAGCAGTGGGCCCGCCGAAGCGAACACCGGGGAGCTGTTTTTT. Encoded protein: CASSGPAEANTGELFF.